This is a list of T cell receptor beta chains from one sample in a study of CD8 T cells in Susac syndrome. TCRdb redid the calling of the immunoSEQ multiplex PCR reads with MiXCR, one entry per CDR3 protein. Here the sample spans about 150,000 distinct CDR3 sequences, roughly 96% being singletons. Sequenced material: CD8+ T cells from PBMCs. These receptors came from a human donor with multiple sclerosis. Both conserved end residues are part of each CDR3. The D gene is left open where the match is weak. Only some rows state a clone size, as once, few, many or a class for expanded clones.

clone_size	v_call	d_call	j_call	cdr3_length	cdr3_aa	cdr3_nt
-	TRBV7-3	-	TRBJ2-6	12	CASSSGANVLTF	TGTGCCAGCAGCTCTGGGGCCAACGTCCTGACTTTC
-	TRBV4-2	-	TRBJ2-1	14	CASSQPRGDNEQFF	TGTGCCAGCAGCCAGCCGAGGGGGGACAATGAGCAGTTCTTC
-	TRBV27	TRBD2	TRBJ2-1	16	CASSPSGLAAVDEQFF	TGTGCCAGCAGTCCCTCCGGACTAGCGGCTGTCGATGAGCAGTTCTTC
-	TRBV2	TRBD1	TRBJ1-1	15	CASGEGQGISTEAFF	TGTGCCAGCGGTGAGGGACAGGGAATATCCACTGAAGCTTTCTTT
-	TRBV20-1	TRBD1	TRBJ2-1	15	CSAPGQGRSYNEQFF	TGCAGTGCTCCTGGACAGGGGAGGTCCTACAATGAGCAGTTCTTC
-	TRBV29-1	-	TRBJ1-1	12	CSVRAGSTEAFF	TGCAGCGTCCGGGCAGGGAGCACTGAAGCTTTCTTT
-	TRBV5-1	-	TRBJ2-5	15	CASSLVWGTGETQYF	TGCGCCAGCAGCTTGGTGTGGGGCACGGGAGAGACCCAGTACTTC
few	TRBV29-1	-	TRBJ1-2	11	CSVDGSYGYTF	TGCAGCGTTGACGGCAGCTATGGCTACACCTTC
-	TRBV15	TRBD2	TRBJ2-5	13	CATVTGGQETQYF	TGTGCCACCGTCACGGGGGGACAAGAGACCCAGTACTTC
-	TRBV9	TRBD1	TRBJ2-3	13	CASNRGGTDTQYF	TGTGCCAGCAACAGGGGGGGCACAGATACGCAGTATTTT
-	TRBV12-3/TRBV12-4	-	TRBJ2-3	12	CASSARGDTQYF	TGTGCCAGCAGCGCCCGGGGGGATACGCAGTATTTT
-	TRBV29-1	-	TRBJ2-1	10	CSATVNEQFF	TGCAGCGCGACGGTCAATGAGCAGTTCTTC
-	TRBV28	-	TRBJ2-7	16	CASSLRGGLVAYEQYF	TGTGCCAGCAGTTTAAGGGGTGGGTTGGTCGCGTACGAGCAGTACTTC
-	TRBV19	-	TRBJ2-1	13	CASSTRSHNEQFF	TGTGCCAGTAGTACTCGAAGCCACAATGAGCAGTTCTTC
-	TRBV7-9	TRBD1	TRBJ1-2	14	CASRSDGTGDGYTF	TGTGCCAGCAGATCAGACGGGACAGGGGATGGCTACACCTTC
-	TRBV6-5	-	TRBJ2-1	14	CASSYRGGRIEQFF	TGTGCCAGCAGTTATAGGGGGGGGCGGATTGAGCAGTTCTTC
-	TRBV7-2	TRBD2	TRBJ2-1	17	CASSLSHFSGGANEQFF	TGTGCCAGCAGCTTATCACACTTTAGCGGGGGGGCTAATGAGCAGTTCTTC
-	TRBV27	-	TRBJ1-1	13	CASSLGVSTEAFF	TGTGCCAGCAGTTTGGGGGTTTCCACTGAAGCTTTCTTT
-	TRBV6-2/TRBV6-3	-	TRBJ2-1	13	CASSAAGENEQFF	TGTGCCAGCAGCGCTGCAGGGGAGAATGAGCAGTTCTTC
few	TRBV5-1	-	TRBJ2-7	13	CASSLSGTYEQYF	TGCGCCAGCAGCTTAAGCGGAACCTACGAGCAGTACTTC
-	TRBV12-3/TRBV12-4	-	TRBJ2-3	14	CASSLNRATDTQYF	TGTGCCAGCAGTTTGAACAGGGCCACAGATACGCAGTATTTT
once	TRBV23-1	TRBD1	TRBJ2-5	15	CASSWDRRKEETQYF	TGCGCCAGCAGTTGGGACAGGAGAAAAGAAGAGACCCAGTACTTC
-	TRBV20-1	-	TRBJ1-2	13	CSARPRVDYGYTF	TGCAGTGCCCGCCCCCGGGTTGACTATGGCTACACCTTC
-	TRBV27	-	TRBJ2-3	18	CASSLWAPLLQGTDTQYF	TGTGCCAGCAGTTTATGGGCCCCTCTCCTACAGGGCACAGATACGCAGTATTTT
-	TRBV4-1	TRBD1	TRBJ1-2	15	CASSQVPGGGYGYTF	TGCGCCAGCAGCCAAGTCCCAGGGGGCGGCTATGGCTACACCTTC
-	TRBV5-1	-	TRBJ1-2	13	CASSFEGGYGYTF	TGCGCCAGCAGCTTCGAGGGCGGCTATGGCTACACCTTC
-	TRBV11-2	-	TRBJ2-5	12	CASSLGGGGRYF	TGTGCCAGCAGCTTAGGGGGCGGGGGCAGGTACTTC
-	TRBV6-5	TRBD2	TRBJ2-1	13	CASTGTSFNEQFF	TGTGCCAGCACTGGGACTAGCTTCAATGAGCAGTTCTTC
-	TRBV29-1	-	TRBJ1-3	11	CSALEGNTIYF	TGCAGCGCCCTTGAAGGAAACACCATATATTTT
-	TRBV27	TRBD1	TRBJ2-1	15	CASSFRTGFVNEQFF	TGTGCCAGCAGTTTCAGGACAGGGTTTGTAAATGAGCAGTTCTTC
once	TRBV6-1	-	TRBJ2-2	17	CASSLDWNRPNTGELFF	TGTGCCAGCAGTCTGGACTGGAACCGACCGAACACCGGGGAGCTGTTTTTT
-	TRBV20-1	-	TRBJ1-2	12	CSARSWADGYTF	TGCAGTGCACGCTCATGGGCGGATGGCTACACCTTC
-	TRBV15	TRBD2	TRBJ2-1	15	CATSRDRLAANEQFF	TGTGCCACCAGCAGAGATAGGCTAGCGGCAAATGAGCAGTTCTTC